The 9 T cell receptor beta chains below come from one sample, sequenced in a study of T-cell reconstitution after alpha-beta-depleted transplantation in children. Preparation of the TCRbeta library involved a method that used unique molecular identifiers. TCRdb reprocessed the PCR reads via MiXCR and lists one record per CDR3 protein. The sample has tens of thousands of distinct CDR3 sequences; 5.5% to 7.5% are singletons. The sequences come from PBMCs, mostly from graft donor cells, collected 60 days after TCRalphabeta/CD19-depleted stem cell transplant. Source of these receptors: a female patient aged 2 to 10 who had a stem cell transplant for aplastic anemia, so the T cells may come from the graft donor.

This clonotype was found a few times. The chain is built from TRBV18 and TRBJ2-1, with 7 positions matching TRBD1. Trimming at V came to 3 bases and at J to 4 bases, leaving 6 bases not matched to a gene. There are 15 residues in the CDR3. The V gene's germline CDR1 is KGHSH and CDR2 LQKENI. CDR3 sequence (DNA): TGTGCCAGCTCACCGGTCAGGGGGAGTTACAATGAGCAGTTCTTC. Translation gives CASSPVRGSYNEQFF.

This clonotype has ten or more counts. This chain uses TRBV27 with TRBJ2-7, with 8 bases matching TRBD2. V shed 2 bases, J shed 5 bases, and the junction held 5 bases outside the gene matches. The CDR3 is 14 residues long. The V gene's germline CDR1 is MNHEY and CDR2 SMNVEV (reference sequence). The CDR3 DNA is TGTGCCAGCAGTTTAAGCGGGAGAAATGACGAGCAGTACTTC. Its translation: CASSLSGRNDEQYF.

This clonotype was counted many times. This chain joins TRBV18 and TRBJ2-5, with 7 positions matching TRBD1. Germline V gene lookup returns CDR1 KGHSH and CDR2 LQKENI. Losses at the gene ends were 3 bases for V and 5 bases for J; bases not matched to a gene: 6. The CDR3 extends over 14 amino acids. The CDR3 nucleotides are TGTGCCAGCTCACCGTCGGGACAGACTGAGACCCAGTACTTC. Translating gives CASSPSGQTETQYF.

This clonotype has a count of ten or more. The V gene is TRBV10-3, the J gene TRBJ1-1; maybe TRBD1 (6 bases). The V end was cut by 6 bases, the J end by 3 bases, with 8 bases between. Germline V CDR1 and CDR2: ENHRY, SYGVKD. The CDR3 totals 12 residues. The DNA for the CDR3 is TGTGCCATCAGCGACAGGTACACTGAAGCTTTCTTT. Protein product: CAISDRYTEAFF.

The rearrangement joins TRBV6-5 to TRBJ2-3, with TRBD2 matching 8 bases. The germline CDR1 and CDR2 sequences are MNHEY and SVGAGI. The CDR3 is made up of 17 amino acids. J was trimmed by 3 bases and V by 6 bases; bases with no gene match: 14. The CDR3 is CASRWGSGVVGTDTQYF. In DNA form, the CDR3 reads TGTGCCAGCAGATGGGGTAGCGGGGTGGTAGGGACAGATACGCAGTATTTT.

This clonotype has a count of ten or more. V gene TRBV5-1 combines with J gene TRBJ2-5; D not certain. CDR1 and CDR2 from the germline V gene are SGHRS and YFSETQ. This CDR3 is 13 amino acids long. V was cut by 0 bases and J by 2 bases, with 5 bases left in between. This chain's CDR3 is CASSLEFQETQYF. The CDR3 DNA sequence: TGCGCCAGCAGCTTGGAGTTTCAAGAGACCCAGTACTTC.

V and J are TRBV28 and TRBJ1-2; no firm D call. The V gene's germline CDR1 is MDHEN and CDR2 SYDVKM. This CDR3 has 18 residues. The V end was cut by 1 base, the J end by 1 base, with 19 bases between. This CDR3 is CASSLSRIPGSHNYGYTF. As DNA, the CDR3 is TGTGCCAGCAGTTTATCCCGAATACCGGGATCGCATAACTATGGCTACACCTTC.

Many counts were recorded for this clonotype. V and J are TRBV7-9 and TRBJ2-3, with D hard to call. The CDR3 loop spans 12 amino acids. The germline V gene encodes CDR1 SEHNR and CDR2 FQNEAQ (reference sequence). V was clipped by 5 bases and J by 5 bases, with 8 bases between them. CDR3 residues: CASSPHGDTQYF. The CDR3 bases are TGTGCCAGCAGCCCGCACGGAGATACGCAGTATTTT.

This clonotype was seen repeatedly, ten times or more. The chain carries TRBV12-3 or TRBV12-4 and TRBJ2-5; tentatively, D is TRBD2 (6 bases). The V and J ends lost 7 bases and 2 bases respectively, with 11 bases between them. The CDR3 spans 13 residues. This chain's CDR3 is CASTLRGQETQYF. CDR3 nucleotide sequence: TGTGCCAGCACCTTACGGGGGCAAGAGACCCAGTACTTC.